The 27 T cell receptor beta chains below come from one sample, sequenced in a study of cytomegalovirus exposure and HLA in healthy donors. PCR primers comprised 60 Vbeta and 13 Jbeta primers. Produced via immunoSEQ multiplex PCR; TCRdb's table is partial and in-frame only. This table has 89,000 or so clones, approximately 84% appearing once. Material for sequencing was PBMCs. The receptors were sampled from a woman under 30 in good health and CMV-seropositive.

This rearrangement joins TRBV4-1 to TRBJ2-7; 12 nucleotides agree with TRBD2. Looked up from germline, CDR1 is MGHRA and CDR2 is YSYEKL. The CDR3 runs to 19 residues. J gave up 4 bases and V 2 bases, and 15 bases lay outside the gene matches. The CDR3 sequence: CASSQSPLRLAGALYEQYF. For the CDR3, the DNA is TGCGCCAGCAGCCAATCGCCGCTCCGACTAGCGGGGGCCCTATACGAGCAGTACTTC.

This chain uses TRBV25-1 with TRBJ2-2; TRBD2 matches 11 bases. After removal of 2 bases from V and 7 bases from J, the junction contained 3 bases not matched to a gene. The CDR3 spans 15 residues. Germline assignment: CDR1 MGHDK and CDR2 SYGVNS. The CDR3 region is CASSERLAGGGELFF. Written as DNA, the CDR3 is TGTGCCAGCAGTGAAAGGCTAGCGGGGGGCGGGGAGCTGTTTTTT.

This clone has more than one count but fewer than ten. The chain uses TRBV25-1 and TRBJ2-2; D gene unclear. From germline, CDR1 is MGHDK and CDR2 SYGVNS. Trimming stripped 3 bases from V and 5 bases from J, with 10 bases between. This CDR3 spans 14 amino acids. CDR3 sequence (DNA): TGTGCCAGCAGTGACCCCGTCGAGACCGGGGAGCTGTTTTTT. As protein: CASSDPVETGELFF.

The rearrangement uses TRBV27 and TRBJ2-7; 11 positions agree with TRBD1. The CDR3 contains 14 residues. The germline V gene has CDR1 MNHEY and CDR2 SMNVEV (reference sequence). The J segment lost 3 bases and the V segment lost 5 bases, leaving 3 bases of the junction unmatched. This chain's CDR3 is CASSPGTGGYEQYF. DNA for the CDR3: TGTGCCAGCAGTCCCGGGACAGGGGGCTACGAGCAGTACTTC.

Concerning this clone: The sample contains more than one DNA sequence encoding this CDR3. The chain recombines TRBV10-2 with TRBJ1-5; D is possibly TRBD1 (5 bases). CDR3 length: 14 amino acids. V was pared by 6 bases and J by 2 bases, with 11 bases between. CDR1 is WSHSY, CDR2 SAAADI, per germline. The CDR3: CASRGQGGNQPQHF. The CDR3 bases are TGCGCCAGCAGAGGACAAGGGGGCAATCAGCCCCAGCATTTT.

The CDR3 loop reads CASITGTSVGEQYF. The CDR3 nucleotides read TGTGCCAGCATAACCGGGACTAGCGTTGGCGAGCAGTACTTC. V gene TRBV6-1 combines with J gene TRBJ2-7, with 10 bases matching TRBD2. Per germline, CDR1 MNHNS and CDR2 SASEGT. The CDR3 runs to 14 residues. With 7 bases clipped from V and 6 bases from J, the junction kept 9 bases outside the gene matches.

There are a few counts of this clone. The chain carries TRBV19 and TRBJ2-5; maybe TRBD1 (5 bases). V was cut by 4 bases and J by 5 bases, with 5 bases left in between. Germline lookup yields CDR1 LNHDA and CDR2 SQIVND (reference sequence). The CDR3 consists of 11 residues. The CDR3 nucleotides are TGTGCCAGTAGTACAGGGGAGACCCAGTACTTC. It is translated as CASSTGETQYF.

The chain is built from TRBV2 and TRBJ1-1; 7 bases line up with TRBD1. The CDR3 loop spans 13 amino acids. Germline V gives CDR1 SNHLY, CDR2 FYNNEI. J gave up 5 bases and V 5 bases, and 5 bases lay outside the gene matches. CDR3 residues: CASSRDRETEAFF. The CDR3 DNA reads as TGTGCCAGCAGTCGAGACAGGGAGACTGAAGCTTTCTTT.

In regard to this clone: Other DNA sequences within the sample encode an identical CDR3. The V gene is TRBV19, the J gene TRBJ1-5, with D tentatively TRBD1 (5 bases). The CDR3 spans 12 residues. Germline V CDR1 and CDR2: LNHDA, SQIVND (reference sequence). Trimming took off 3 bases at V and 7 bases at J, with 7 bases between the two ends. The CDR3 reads CASSIGGQPQHF. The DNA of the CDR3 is TGTGCCAGTAGTATCGGGGGACAGCCCCAGCATTTT. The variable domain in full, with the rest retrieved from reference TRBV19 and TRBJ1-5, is DGGITQSPKYLFRKEGQNVTLSCEQNLNHDAMYWYRQDPGQGLRLIYYSQIVNDFQKGDIAEGYSVSREKKESFPLTVTSAQKNPTAFYLCASSIGGQPQHFGDGTRLSIL.

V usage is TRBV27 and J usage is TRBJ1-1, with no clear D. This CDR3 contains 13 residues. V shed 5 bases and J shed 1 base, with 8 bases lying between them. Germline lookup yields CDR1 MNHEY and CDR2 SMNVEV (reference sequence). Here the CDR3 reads CASSPTSNTEAFF. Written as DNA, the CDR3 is TGTGCCAGCAGTCCGACATCGAACACTGAAGCTTTCTTT.

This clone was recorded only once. The chain's CDR3 is CASSLAIAALQETQYF. For the CDR3, the DNA is TGTGCCAGCAGCTTAGCAATAGCGGCCCTTCAAGAGACCCAGTACTTC. The chain recombines TRBV7-6 with TRBJ2-5, with D possibly matching TRBD2 (6 bases). The V end was cut by 0 bases, the J end by 2 bases, with 13 bases between. CDR3 size: 16 residues. Germline CDR1 SGHVS, CDR2 FNYEAQ.

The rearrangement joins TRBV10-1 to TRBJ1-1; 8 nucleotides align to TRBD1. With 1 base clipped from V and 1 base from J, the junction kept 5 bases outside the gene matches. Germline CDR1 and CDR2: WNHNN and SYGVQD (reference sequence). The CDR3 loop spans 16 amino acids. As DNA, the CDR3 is TGCGCCAGCAGTGAGTTCCAGGGGGCCGGGAACACTGAAGCTTTCTTT. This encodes CASSEFQGAGNTEAFF.

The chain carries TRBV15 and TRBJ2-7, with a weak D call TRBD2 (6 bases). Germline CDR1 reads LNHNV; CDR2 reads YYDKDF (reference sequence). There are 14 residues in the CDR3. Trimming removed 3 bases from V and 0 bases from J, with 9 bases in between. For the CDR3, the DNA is TGTGCCACCAGCAGGGGGGACTCCTCCTACGAGCAGTACTTC. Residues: CATSRGDSSYEQYF.

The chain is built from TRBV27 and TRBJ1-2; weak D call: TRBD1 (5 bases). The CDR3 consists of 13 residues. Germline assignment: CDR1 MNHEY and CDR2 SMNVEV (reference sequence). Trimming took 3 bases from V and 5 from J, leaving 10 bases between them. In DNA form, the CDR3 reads TGTGCCAGCAGTTTCCAGGGTTGGTATGGCTACACCTTC. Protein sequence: CASSFQGWYGYTF.

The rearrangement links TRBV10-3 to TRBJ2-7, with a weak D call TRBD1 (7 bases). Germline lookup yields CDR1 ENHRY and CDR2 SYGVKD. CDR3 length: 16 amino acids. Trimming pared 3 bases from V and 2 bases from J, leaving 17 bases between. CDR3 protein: CAISDSGRTGPYEQYF. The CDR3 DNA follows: TGTGCCATCAGTGATTCGGGGAGGACAGGCCCCTACGAGCAGTACTTC.

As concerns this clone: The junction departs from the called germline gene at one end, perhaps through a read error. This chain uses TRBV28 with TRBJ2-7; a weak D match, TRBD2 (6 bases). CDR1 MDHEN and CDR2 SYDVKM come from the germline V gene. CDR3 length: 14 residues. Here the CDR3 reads CATSLDPREYEQYF. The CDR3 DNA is TGTGCCACCAGTCTGGACCCACGGGAGTACGAGCAGTACTTC.

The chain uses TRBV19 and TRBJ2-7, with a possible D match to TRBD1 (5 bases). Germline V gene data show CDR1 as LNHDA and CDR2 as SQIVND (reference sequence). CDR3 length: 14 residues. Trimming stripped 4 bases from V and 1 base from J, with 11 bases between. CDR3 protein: CASSKRTPSYEQYF. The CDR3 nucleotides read TGTGCCAGTAGTAAAAGGACACCTTCCTACGAGCAGTACTTC.

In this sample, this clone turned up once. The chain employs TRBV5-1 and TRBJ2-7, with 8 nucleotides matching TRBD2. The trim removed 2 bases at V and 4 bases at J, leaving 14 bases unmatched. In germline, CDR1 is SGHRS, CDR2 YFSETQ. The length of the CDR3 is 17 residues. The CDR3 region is CASSFGPAGGSVYEQYF. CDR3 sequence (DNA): TGCGCCAGCAGCTTTGGTCCGGCGGGAGGTTCTGTATACGAGCAGTACTTC. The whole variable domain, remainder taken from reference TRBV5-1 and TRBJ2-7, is KAGVTQTPRYLIKTRGQQVTLSCSPISGHRSVSWYQQTPGQGLQFLFEYFSETQRNKGNFPGRFSGRQFSNSRSEMNVSTLELGDSALYLCASSFGPAGGSVYEQYFGPGTRLTVT.

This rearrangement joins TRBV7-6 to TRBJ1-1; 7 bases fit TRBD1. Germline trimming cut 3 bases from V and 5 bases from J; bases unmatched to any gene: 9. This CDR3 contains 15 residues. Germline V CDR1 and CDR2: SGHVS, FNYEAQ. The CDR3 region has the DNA TGTGCCAGCAGCTTGGGTACGGGACAGAAGACTGAAGCTTTCTTT. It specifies CASSLGTGQKTEAFF.

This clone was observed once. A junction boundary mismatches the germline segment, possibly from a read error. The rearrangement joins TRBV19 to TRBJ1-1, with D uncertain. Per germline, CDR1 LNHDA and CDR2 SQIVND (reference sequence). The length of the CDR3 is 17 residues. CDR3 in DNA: TGTGTCAGTAGTATAATTTTCTTGGGCACAAAGAACACTGAAGCTTTCTTT. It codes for CVSSIIFLGTKNTEAFF.

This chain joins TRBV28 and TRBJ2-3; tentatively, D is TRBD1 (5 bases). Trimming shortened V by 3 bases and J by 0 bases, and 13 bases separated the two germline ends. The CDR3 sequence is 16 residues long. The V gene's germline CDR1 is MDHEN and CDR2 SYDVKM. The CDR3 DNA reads TGTGCCAGCAGTTTTGCACAGGAGCATAGCACAGATACGCAGTATTTT. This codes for CASSFAQEHSTDTQYF.

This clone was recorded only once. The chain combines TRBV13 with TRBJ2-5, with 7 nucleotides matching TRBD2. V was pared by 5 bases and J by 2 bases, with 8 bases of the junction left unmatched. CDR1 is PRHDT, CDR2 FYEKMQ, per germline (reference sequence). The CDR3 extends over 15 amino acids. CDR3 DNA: TGTGCCAGCAGCCTTGGGGGGGACTTACAAGAGACCCAGTACTTC. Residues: CASSLGGDLQETQYF.

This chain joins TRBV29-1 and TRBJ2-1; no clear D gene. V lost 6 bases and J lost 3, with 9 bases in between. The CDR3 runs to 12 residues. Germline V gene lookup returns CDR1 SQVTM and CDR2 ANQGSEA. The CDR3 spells CSVGGDYNEQFF. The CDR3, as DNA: TGCAGCGTCGGCGGAGACTACAATGAGCAGTTCTTC.

As DNA, the CDR3 is TGTGCCAGCAGCTTAAGCTGGACTAGCGGGACTTACGAGCAGTACTTC. This sequence encodes CASSLSWTSGTYEQYF. The chain joins TRBV7-3 to TRBJ2-7; the match to TRBD2 covers 12 bases. With V trimmed by 1 base and J by 4 bases, 5 bases remained unmatched. CDR3 length equals 16 residues. Per germline, CDR1 SGHTA and CDR2 FQGTGA.

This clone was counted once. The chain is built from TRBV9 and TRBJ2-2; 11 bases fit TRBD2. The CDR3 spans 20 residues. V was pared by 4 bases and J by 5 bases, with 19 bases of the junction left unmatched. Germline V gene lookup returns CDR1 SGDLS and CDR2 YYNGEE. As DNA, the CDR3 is TGTGCCAGCAGCCCCAATAGACTAGCGGGATCCCTGGGGGGTACCGGGGAGCTGTTTTTT. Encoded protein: CASSPNRLAGSLGGTGELFF.

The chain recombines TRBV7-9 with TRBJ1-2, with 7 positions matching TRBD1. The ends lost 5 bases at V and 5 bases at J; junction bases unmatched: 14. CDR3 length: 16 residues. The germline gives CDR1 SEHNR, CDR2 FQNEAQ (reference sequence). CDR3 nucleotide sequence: TGTGCCAGCAGCAAATGGGACGGTCCAGGGGGGTATGGCTACACCTTC. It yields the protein CASSKWDGPGGYGYTF.

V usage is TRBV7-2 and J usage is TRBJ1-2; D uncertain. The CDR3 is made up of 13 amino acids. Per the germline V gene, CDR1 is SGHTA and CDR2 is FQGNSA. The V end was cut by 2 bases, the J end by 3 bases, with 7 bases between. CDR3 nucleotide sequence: TGTGCCAGCAGCTTATCCGGGGACTATGGCTACACCTTC. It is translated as CASSLSGDYGYTF.